This T cell receptor (beta chain) was sequenced for a study of human T cells and chemical hapten exposure. Study-wide context: Across its approximately 25 weeks, the study gave patients weekly diphenylcyclopropenone doses to the scalp. Small pooled library volume differences chiefly drove per-sample TCR yield variation.

The time point here: patch test 2, 6 weeks after DPC sensitization. Treatment reported: therapeutic diphenylcyclopropenone sensitization with weekly scalp DPC. Ahead of each patch test application, blood was drawn. In the library, unique molecular identifiers were attached to individual cDNA molecules. TCRdb ran MiXCR on the RACE reads and lists one entry per CDR3 protein. The repertoire holds about 140,000 distinct CDR3 sequences, with 12% as singletons. The CDR3 is 15 residues long. Germline CDR1 is SNHLY and CDR2 is FYNNEI. Trimming removed 8 bases from V and 3 bases from J; junction bases left unmatched: 12. In this sample, this clonotype turned up a few times.

The chain uses TRBV2 and TRBJ2-5; 7 nucleotides match TRBD1. This sample comprised whole blood, obtained in connection with sensitization to the hapten diphenylcyclopropenone (DPC). This sequence was found in a woman between 50 and 59 years old with alopecia areata. Some clones in this sample may be carry-over from other donors' samples. CDR3 nucleotides: TGTGCCAGCGGCAGACAGGGCTTAGTGAAAGAGACCCAGTACTTC. Its translation: CASGRQGLVKETQYF.